This T cell receptor (beta chain) was recovered during a study of human T cells and chemical hapten exposure. Study findings and constraints: Once DPC sensitization occurred, TCRs above 1 in 1000 frequency showed no change.

Time point defined: pre-sensitization, week 0. Treatment noted: therapeutic diphenylcyclopropenone sensitization with weekly scalp DPC. Donation of samples came from alopecia patients who were 18 to 70 years old and suitable for DPC. This clonotype turned up a few times. Antigen specificity is unknown. TCRdb reprocessed the RACE reads with MiXCR, giving one entry per CDR3 protein. This table has 250,000 or so distinct CDR3 sequences, around 9.3% appearing once. The CDR3 spans 15 residues. Germline assignment: CDR1 MNHEY and CDR2 SMNVEV (reference sequence). V lost 0 bases to trimming and J lost 3 bases, with 9 bases between them.

The specimen was whole blood, collected in connection with sensitization to the hapten diphenylcyclopropenone (DPC). This clonotype was obtained from a woman between 40 and 55 years old with alopecia areata. Some clones in this sample may be carry-over from other donors' samples. The chain combines TRBV27 with TRBJ2-1; D gene ambiguous. CDR3 region: CASSLSPFLYNEQFF. The CDR3 DNA is TGTGCCAGCAGTTTATCTCCCTTCCTCTACAATGAGCAGTTCTTC.